This T cell receptor beta chain was sequenced for a study of monozygotic twins with inflammatory bowel disease. A remark on this clonotype: The antigen remains unidentified.

Whole-study findings and limits: Backing was not found for a single strong signal or clonotype associated with IBD. IBD patients, compared with healthy twins, shared fewer clonotypes with others (especially with disease activity).

For every TCR library, about 4,000 ng of total RNA was used. With eight separate reactions per sample, the authors made cDNA. TCRdb re-called the 5' RACE reads and catalogs CDR3 proteins one per entry, DNA excluded. The sample's table shows around 220,000 distinct CDR3 sequences. CDR1 SGHTA and CDR2 FQGTGA come from the germline V gene. CDR3 size: 13 residues. Sequenced input: blood. This chain joins TRBV7-3 and TRBJ2-3. The clonotype originates from a human donor with ulcerative colitis or Crohn's disease, or a healthy co-twin of an affected twin (not recorded which). The CDR3 spells CASSRVFADTQYF.